The entry below gives a single T cell receptor (beta chain) sequence along with its context. The data were obtained in a study of T cell changes during pregnancy in multiple sclerosis. Profiling relied on immunoSEQ multiplex PCR, and the TCRdb table lists in-frame clones only, not all of them. The sample comprises about 68,000 clones, 91% of which are singletons, and roughly 2.1% rests with the top ten. CDR3 length: 15 amino acids. Germline lookup yields CDR1 LNHNV and CDR2 YYDKDF (reference sequence). Germline trimming cut 5 bases from V and 5 bases from J; bases unmatched to any gene: 10. Sequenced material: peripheral blood, taken in the first trimester of pregnancy. This rearrangement joins TRBV15 to TRBJ1-2, with 8 bases aligning to TRBD1. The receptor's source is a female donor with multiple sclerosis, enrolled in a pregnancy study. The CDR3 DNA reads TGTGCCACCAGCGCGGGCGACAGGGGAAAGTATGGCTACACCTTC. Amino acid sequence: CATSAGDRGKYGYTF.